Below, 20 T cell receptor beta chains from the same sample are listed, as sequenced in a study of T cells after yellow fever vaccination. TCRdb called the 5' RACE reads again in MiXCR, with one record for every CDR3 protein. The sample lists a few hundred thousand distinct CDR3 sequences, approximately 10% occurring once. The sample was CD4+ T cells sorted from PBMCs, taken 5 days after the yellow fever booster vaccination. All receptors derive from a man younger than 35 who received the YFV17D yellow fever vaccine.

The genes are TRBV5-1 and TRBJ1-4; 9 bases line up with TRBD1. Germline trimming cut 4 bases from V and 5 bases from J; bases unmatched to any gene: 6. The CDR3 runs 15 residues. Germline V gene data show CDR1 as SGHRS and CDR2 as YFSETQ. The CDR3 DNA follows: TGCGCCAGCAGCCCGGGGACAGGGCTGAATGAAAAACTGTTTTTT. This sequence encodes CASSPGTGLNEKLFF. Complete variable domain (other parts from reference TRBV5-1 and TRBJ1-4): KAGVTQTPRYLIKTRGQQVTLSCSPISGHRSVSWYQQTPGQGLQFLFEYFSETQRNKGNFPGRFSGRQFSNSRSEMNVSTLELGDSALYLCASSPGTGLNEKLFFGSGTQLSVL.

This clonotype was seen a few times. V usage is TRBV6-2 or TRBV6-3 and J usage is TRBJ1-1; TRBD1 is a possible D gene (5 bases). The CDR3 is 13 residues long. The ends were cut back, 10 bases at V and 4 bases at J, with 16 bases in the middle. Germline CDR1 is MNHEY and CDR2 is SVGEGT. CDR3 DNA: TGTGCCATCCCAGGGAAGCGGGGCACTGAAGCTTTCTTT. It codes for CAIPGKRGTEAFF.

The chain links TRBV4-3 to TRBJ2-3, with TRBD1 identical over 8 bases. The CDR3 is 18 amino acids. Losses at the gene ends were 0 bases for V and 4 bases for J; bases not matched to a gene: 12. Germline V gene lookup returns CDR1 LGHNA and CDR2 YSLEER. CDR3 sequence reads: CASSQEYLGTGSPDTQYF. The CDR3 region has the DNA TGCGCCAGCAGCCAAGAGTATCTAGGGACAGGTAGCCCAGATACGCAGTATTTT.

J is TRBJ2-7 and V is TRBV20-1, with D uncertain. Trimming pared 3 bases from V and 6 bases from J, leaving 9 bases between. CDR1 is DFQATT, CDR2 SNEGSKA, per germline (reference sequence). The CDR3 is 11 residues long. The CDR3 sequence: CSASPSGEQYV. The CDR3 DNA follows: TGCAGTGCTAGTCCCAGTGGCGAGCAGTACGTC.

This clonotype was detected many times. V gene TRBV4-2 combines with J gene TRBJ1-5; D may be TRBD1 (5 bases). Germline loops: CDR1 LGHNA, CDR2 YNFKEQ. The V and J ends lost 4 bases and 6 bases respectively, with 19 bases between them. This CDR3 region has 16 residues. Here the CDR3 reads CASSLAFQGSGQPQHF. In nucleotides, the CDR3 is TGTGCCAGCAGCCTGGCTTTCCAGGGATCAGGTCAGCCCCAGCATTTT.

This clonotype was detected a few times. The rearrangement uses TRBV7-2 and TRBJ2-1; the D is unclear. CDR1 and CDR2 (germline): SGHTA, FQGNSA. This CDR3 has 13 amino acids. V was shortened by 6 bases and J by 3 bases, with 9 bases between the two germline ends. The CDR3 sequence is CASRRDGYNEQFF. The CDR3 DNA follows: TGTGCCAGCAGACGCGACGGCTACAATGAGCAGTTCTTC. The full variable domain, with the rest looked up from reference TRBV7-2 and TRBJ2-1, is GAGVSQSPSNKVTEKGKDVELRCDPISGHTALYWYRQSLGQGLEFLIYFQGNSAPDKSGLPSDRFSAERTGGSVSTLTIQRTQQEDSAVYLCASRRDGYNEQFFGPGTRLTVL.

This clonotype occurred many times. The chain couples TRBV20-1 to TRBJ2-1; D possibly corresponds to TRBD2 (5 bases). The CDR3 is made up of 12 amino acids. Trimming took off 5 bases at V and 8 bases at J, with 13 bases between the two ends. Per the germline V gene, CDR1 is DFQATT and CDR2 is SNEGSKA (reference sequence). For the CDR3, the DNA is TGCAGTGCTGCCGGAGAGGGTGATGAGCAGTTCTTC. As protein: CSAAGEGDEQFF.

The J gene is TRBJ1-1, the V gene TRBV5-1; D remains unclear. Looked up from germline, CDR1 is SGHRS and CDR2 is YFSETQ. V shed 3 bases and J shed 1 base, with 7 bases lying between them. This CDR3 comprises 13 residues. DNA of the CDR3: TGCGCCAGCAGCTACACAGCGAACACTGAAGCTTTCTTT. As protein: CASSYTANTEAFF.

The chain joins TRBV20-1 to TRBJ2-7; 15 bases fit TRBD2. CDR3 length equals 15 residues. In germline, CDR1 is DFQATT, CDR2 SNEGSKA (reference sequence). V lost 5 bases, J lost 6 bases, and 8 bases stayed unmatched. CDR3 bases: TGCAGTGCTGGACTAGCGGGGGGGATTGTGGGCGAGCAGTACTTC. As protein: CSAGLAGGIVGEQYF.

This clonotype was counted once. The J gene is TRBJ2-5, the V gene TRBV5-1; D perhaps matches TRBD2 (6 bases). The CDR3 loop spans 13 amino acids. Between the trimmed V and J ends, which lost 4 bases and 1 base, there was a span of 8 bases. Germline lookup yields CDR1 SGHRS and CDR2 YFSETQ. The CDR3: CASSGTPQETQYF. In DNA, the CDR3 is TGCGCCAGCAGCGGGACTCCCCAAGAGACCCAGTACTTC.

V gene TRBV27 combines with J gene TRBJ2-1; 7 bases are shared with TRBD1. The CDR3 loop spans 15 amino acids. CDR1 MNHEY and CDR2 SMNVEV come from the germline V gene (reference sequence). With V trimmed by 3 bases and J by 3 bases, 5 bases remained unmatched. Written as DNA, the CDR3 is TGTGCCAGCAGTTTTCAACGGGACAGCTACAATGAGCAGTTCTTC. Translated, it gives CASSFQRDSYNEQFF.

CDR3 DNA sequence: TGTGCCAGCAGCTTCGCTACCGGTAGCTCCTACGAGCAGTACTTC. Its protein is CASSFATGSSYEQYF. V and J are TRBV5-5 and TRBJ2-7; D is unclear. Between the trimmed V and J ends, which lost 2 bases and 0 bases, there was a span of 12 bases. CDR1 SGHKS and CDR2 YYEKEE come from the germline V gene (reference sequence). The CDR3 sequence is 15 residues long.

This chain joins TRBV7-2 and TRBJ2-3, with 7 bases lining up with TRBD2. The germline V gene has CDR1 SGHTA and CDR2 FQGNSA. With V trimmed by 3 bases and J by 2 bases, 5 bases remained unmatched. CDR3 length: 15 residues. CDR3 in amino acids: CASSLYGGVTDTQYF. The DNA for the CDR3 is TGTGCCAGCAGCTTGTATGGGGGGGTCACAGATACGCAGTATTTT.

The chain uses TRBV27 and TRBJ2-2; maybe TRBD2 (5 bases). The germline V gene encodes CDR1 MNHEY and CDR2 SMNVEV (reference sequence). Trimming removed 5 bases from V and 4 bases from J, with 8 bases in between. CDR3 length equals 13 residues. CDR3 residues: CASSKGVTGELFF. For the CDR3, the DNA is TGTGCCAGCAGTAAGGGAGTCACCGGGGAGCTGTTTTTT.

The rearrangement uses TRBV12-3 or TRBV12-4 and TRBJ2-3, with a possible D match to TRBD1 (5 bases). This CDR3 contains 14 residues. Trimming took off 6 bases at V and 6 bases at J, with 16 bases between the two ends. The CDR3: CASRRQGAGDTQYF. The CDR3 DNA reads TGTGCCAGCAGACGACAAGGGGCCGGTGATACGCAGTATTTT.

To note about this clonotype: The junction departs from the called germline gene at one end, perhaps through a read error. The chain carries TRBV20-1 and TRBJ1-4; D might be TRBD1 (5 bases). There are 13 residues in the CDR3. The germline V gene encodes CDR1 DFQATT and CDR2 SNEGSKA (reference sequence). Here the CDR3 DNA reads TGCAGTACTAGCAGTCCAGGGACCGAAAAACTGTTTTTT. Its protein is CSTSSPGTEKLFF.

The gene calls are TRBV29-1 and TRBJ1-1; 7 nucleotides match TRBD1. The V and J ends lost 0 bases and 10 bases, in that order; junction bases with no gene match: 11. CDR3 size: 14 residues. Germline CDR1 and CDR2: SQVTM and ANQGSEA. The CDR3 bases are TGCAGCGTTGAAGATCTTCGGGGATACAGGGGAGCTTTCTTT. Translation gives CSVEDLRGYRGAFF.

This clonotype was recorded a few times. This chain links TRBV28 with TRBJ2-1, with a tentative D call TRBD1 (6 bases). V was trimmed by 0 bases and J by 8 bases, leaving 11 bases between them. This CDR3 comprises 14 residues. In germline, CDR1 is MDHEN, CDR2 SYDVKM. CDR3 in amino acids: CASSLWITGHEQFF. The CDR3 DNA follows: TGTGCCAGCAGTTTATGGATTACAGGGCATGAGCAGTTCTTC.

Here the CDR3 DNA reads TGTGCCAGCTCACCCCTTCGGACAGGGGCCTCTGGGGCCAACGTCCTGACTTTC. Translation gives CASSPLRTGASGANVLTF. The chain is built from TRBV18 and TRBJ2-6; 9 bases are shared with TRBD1. The CDR3 is made up of 18 amino acids. V dropped 3 bases and J dropped 0; count of bases not matched to a gene: 6. Germline CDR1 and CDR2: KGHSH and LQKENI.

CDR3 nucleotides: TGCAGTGCTAGGGGGACAGGAAAGTACGAGCAGTACTTC. Amino acids: CSARGTGKYEQYF. The chain links TRBV20-1 to TRBJ2-7, with TRBD1 identical over 8 bases. CDR3 length: 13 residues. Germline values: CDR1 DFQATT, CDR2 SNEGSKA (reference sequence). V was clipped by 3 bases and J by 4 bases; unmatched bases: 5.